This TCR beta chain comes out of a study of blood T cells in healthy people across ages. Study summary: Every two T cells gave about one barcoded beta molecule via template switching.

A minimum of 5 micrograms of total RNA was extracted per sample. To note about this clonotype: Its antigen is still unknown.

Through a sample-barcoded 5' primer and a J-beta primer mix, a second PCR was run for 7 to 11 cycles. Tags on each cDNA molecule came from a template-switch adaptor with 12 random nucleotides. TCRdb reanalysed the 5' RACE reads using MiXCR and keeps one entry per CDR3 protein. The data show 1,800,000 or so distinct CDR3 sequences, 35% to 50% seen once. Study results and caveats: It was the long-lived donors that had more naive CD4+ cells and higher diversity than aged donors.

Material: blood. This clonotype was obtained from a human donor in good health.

The CDR3 here is CASSLYGAVDSQETQYF. The DNA of the CDR3 is TGCGCCAGCAGCTTGTATGGGGCGGTGGACAGCCAAGAGACCCAGTACTTC. This chain uses TRBV5-1 with TRBJ2-5; D perhaps matches TRBD1 (6 bases). There are 17 residues in the CDR3. Germline assignment: CDR1 SGHRS and CDR2 YFSETQ. With 1 base removed from V and 1 base from J, the gap between germline ends came to 17 bases.